This T cell receptor beta chain was sequenced in a study of TIL therapy for anti-PD-1-resistant metastatic lung cancer. Across the whole study: By whole-exome sequencing, median non-synonymous tumor mutation burden was roughly 1.6 mutations per megabase. Points from the study as a whole: After infusion, TIL clonotypes partly replaced peripheral T cells and declined over months. The cohort had more treatment-naive, never-smoker and oncogene-addicted patients than typical.

As concerns this clone: The antigen remains undetermined.

Sequencing used immunoSEQ v3. Each library reached roughly 1.9 million read pairs, or about 5-6.5 million at deep level. TCRdb's table, derived via immunoSEQ multiplex PCR, lists solely in-frame clones and lacks some. The repertoire consists of tens of thousands of clones, with roughly 87% occurring once and the leading ten covering 2% to 3%. The time point was: pre-treatment sample, taken before nivolumab and TIL therapy. Germline V gene lookup returns CDR1 LNHDA and CDR2 SQIVND (reference sequence). The V gene lost 0 bases and the J gene lost 4 bases, with 7 bases spanning the gap. This CDR3 comprises 13 residues.

The origin of this receptor is a person between 25 and 80 years old with non-small cell lung cancer. Sequencing used blood, obtained at baseline. The chain carries TRBV19 and TRBJ2-7; tentative D call: TRBD2 (6 bases). The CDR3 sequence is CASSIEGGYEQYF. CDR3 nucleotides: TGTGCCAGTAGTATAGAAGGAGGGTACGAGCAGTACTTC.